This T cell receptor beta chain appears in the sequencing data of a study of T cells in Graves' hyperthyroidism and ophthalmopathy. Overall study: Peripheral blood was drawn at first diagnosis, prior to all treatment.

Whole-study results and caveats: Most thyroid clonotypes that were expanded above 0.001 also turned up in blood.

This clonotype was seen a handful of times. Its antigen remains unidentified. Recently diagnosed hyperthyroidism of less than 2 months' duration affected patients aged 18 to 65. The CDR3 spans 15 residues. Germline CDR1 is LNHDA and CDR2 is SQIVND (reference sequence). V lost 5 bases to trimming and J lost 2 bases, with 16 bases between them. Amplification yielded TCR beta CDR3 regions, with RNA transcripts as the source. The HTBI set primed first-round TCR CDR3 RT-PCR. TCRdb re-called the multiplex PCR reads through MiXCR, storing one row per CDR3 protein. The data hold 300,000 or so distinct CDR3 sequences, with about 15% observed a single time.

The chain couples TRBV19 to TRBJ2-7; weak D call: TRBD1 (6 bases). The TCR originated in a man under 40 with Graves' hyperthyroidism. Material for sequencing was blood. For the CDR3, the DNA is TGTGCCAGTAGTCCGCAGACAGGTCCGACCTACGAGCAGTACTTC. As protein: CASSPQTGPTYEQYF. Full variable domain (missing parts from reference TRBV19 and TRBJ2-7): DGGITQSPKYLFRKEGQNVTLSCEQNLNHDAMYWYRQDPGQGLRLIYYSQIVNDFQKGDIAEGYSVSREKKESFPLTVTSAQKNPTAFYLCASSPQTGPTYEQYFGPGTRLTVT.